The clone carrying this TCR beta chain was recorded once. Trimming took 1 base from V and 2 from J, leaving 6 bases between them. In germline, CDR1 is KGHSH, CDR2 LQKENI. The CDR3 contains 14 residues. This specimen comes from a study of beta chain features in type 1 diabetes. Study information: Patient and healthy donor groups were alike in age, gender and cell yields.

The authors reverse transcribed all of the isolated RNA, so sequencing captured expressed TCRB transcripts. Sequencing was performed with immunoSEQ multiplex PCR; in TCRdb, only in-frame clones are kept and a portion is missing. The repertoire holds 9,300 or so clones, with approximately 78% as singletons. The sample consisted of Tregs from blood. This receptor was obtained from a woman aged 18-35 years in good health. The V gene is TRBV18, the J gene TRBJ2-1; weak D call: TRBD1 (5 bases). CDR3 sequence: CASSPQGTYNEQFF. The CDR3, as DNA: TGTGCCAGCTCACCACAGGGGACCTACAATGAGCAGTTCTTC.